This T cell receptor beta chain was sequenced in a study of regulatory T cells in long-lasting Graves disease. Findings and caveats of the study: Newly diagnosed Graves' patients exceeded persistent ones in TCR diversity.

Arm-PCR with iRepertoire HTBI primers amplified the CDR3 regions for these TCR beta libraries. TCRdb called the multiplex PCR reads again in MiXCR, with one record for every CDR3 protein. The sample has 350,000 to 450,000 distinct CDR3 sequences, about 12% seen once. The CDR3 runs to 14 residues. The V and J ends lost 4 bases and 6 bases respectively, with 13 bases between them. Per the germline V gene, CDR1 is MDHEN and CDR2 is SYDVKM. This clonotype was detected ten times or more. Its antigen remains unidentified. Indicated time point: newly diagnosed GD, antithyroid drugs for less than 3 months. PBMCs were the source of the RNA used for TCR sequencing. This same sample was also part of a study on T cells in Graves' hyperthyroidism and ophthalmopathy.

This TCR was sampled from a woman aged 18-29 years with Graves disease. The starting material was peripheral blood mononuclear cells (PBMCs), obtained at new diagnosis, from a patient treated with antithyroid drugs. This chain uses TRBV28 with TRBJ2-1, with D hard to call. In nucleotides, the CDR3 is TGTGCCAGCAGTTCCCCCTCCGGCGCCAATGAGCAGTTCTTC. This gives the protein CASSSPSGANEQFF.